These T cell receptor beta chains were read from a single sample in a study of type 1 regulatory T cells. No cognate antigen is known for these TCRs. TCRdb called the reads again in MiXCR, with one record for every CDR3 protein. Of about 42,000 distinct CDR3 sequences listed, about 12% are singletons. The sample taken for sequencing was cultured non-Tr1 T cells, either the whole culture or a sorted T cell fraction (not recorded which). Receptor source: a human donor in good health. The CDR3 runs from the conserved cysteine through the conserved F or W. The D gene is left open where the match is weak. Expanded clones are given a class, and other clones once, few, many or no size at all.

V gene,D gene,clone size,J gene,CDR3 protein,CDR3 DNA
TRBV2,NA,NA,TRBJ2-2,CASGLTGELFF,TGTGCCAGCGGGCTCACCGGGGAGCTGTTTTTT
TRBV20-1,NA,many,TRBJ2-7,CSAVEGGRGEQYF,TGCAGTGCTGTGGAGGGGGGAAGAGGCGAGCAGTACTTC
TRBV5-1,TRBD1,many,TRBJ1-2,CASSWTTGRAGGYTF,TGCGCCAGCAGCTGGACGACAGGGAGAGCGGGCGGCTACACCTTC
TRBV5-4,NA,many,TRBJ2-6,CASLLLGGANVLTF,TGTGCCAGCTTGCTTCTAGGTGGGGCCAACGTCCTGACTTTC
TRBV7-2,NA,NA,TRBJ2-7,CASSLVGIGAYEQYF,TGTGCCAGCAGCTTAGTTGGTATAGGGGCCTACGAACAGTACTTC
TRBV7-9,NA,few,TRBJ2-3,CASSFAHSTDTQYF,TGTGCCAGCAGCTTCGCCCACTCCACAGATACGCAGTATTTT
TRBV30,NA,NA,TRBJ2-2,CAWSPSGELFF,TGTGCCTGGAGTCCCTCAGGGGAGCTGTTTTTT
TRBV5-6,NA,few,TRBJ2-1,CASTRGTVEQFF,TGTGCCAGCACCCGCGGGACCGTTGAGCAGTTCTTC
TRBV7-2,NA,many,TRBJ2-3,CASSLFWGSTDTQYF,TGTGCCAGCAGCTTATTTTGGGGGAGCACAGATACGCAGTATTTT
TRBV6-2/TRBV6-3,NA,medium-sized,TRBJ1-1,CASSYFFTANTEAFF,TGTGCCAGCAGTTATTTCTTCACAGCGAACACTGAAGCTTTCTTT
TRBV5-1,NA,NA,TRBJ2-5,CASSLLGGEETQYF,TGCGCCAGCAGCTTGTTAGGGGGAGAGGAGACCCAGTACTTC
TRBV27,TRBD1,many,TRBJ2-7,CASRTLGTGGTKRSYEQYF,TGTGCCAGCAGAACTTTGGGGACAGGGGGGACGAAAAGGAGCTACGAGCAGTACTTC
TRBV9,NA,many,TRBJ2-1,CASSFGPYNEQFF,TGTGCCAGCAGCTTTGGGCCATACAATGAGCAGTTCTTC
TRBV20-1,TRBD1,NA,TRBJ2-3,CGAKTGGTDTQYF,TGCGGTGCTAAGACAGGGGGGACAGATACGCAGTATTTT
TRBV12-3/TRBV12-4,NA,few,TRBJ1-2,CASSRTYGYTF,TGTGCCAGCAGCCGAACCTATGGCTACACCTTC
TRBV5-1,NA,NA,TRBJ2-7,CASSLALGNEQYF,TGCGCCAGCAGCTTGGCCTTAGGGAACGAGCAGTACTTC
TRBV20-1,TRBD2,many,TRBJ2-3,CSARTSGTDTQYF,TGCAGTGCTAGGACTAGCGGCACAGATACGCAGTATTTT
TRBV20-1,NA,many,TRBJ1-2,CSANPPGTYGYTF,TGCAGTGCTAATCCTCCCGGAACCTATGGCTACACCTTC
TRBV6-5,NA,many,TRBJ1-6,CASSVQGGNSPLHF,TGTGCCAGCAGTGTACAGGGAGGGAATTCACCCCTCCACTTT
TRBV19,NA,few,TRBJ2-1,CASMDRRFGEQFF,TGTGCCAGCATGGACCGAAGATTCGGTGAGCAGTTCTTC
TRBV5-1,NA,many,TRBJ2-5,CASSLEGVGETQYF,TGCGCCAGCAGCTTGGAGGGAGTGGGGGAGACCCAGTACTTC
TRBV5-1,NA,few,TRBJ1-2,CASSFDRPIYGHTF,TGCGCCAGCAGCTTTGACAGACCTATCTATGGCCACACCTTC
TRBV4-3,NA,few,TRBJ2-3,CASSGSYTDTQYF,TGCGCCAGCAGTGGCTCCTACACAGATACGCAGTATTTT
TRBV20-1,NA,NA,TRBJ1-4,CSARDVGGEKLFF,TGCAGTGCTAGAGATGTGGGGGGCGAAAAACTGTTTTTT
TRBV18,NA,many,TRBJ2-1,CASSPPSGGLNNEQFF,TGTGCCAGCTCACCACCTAGCGGAGGGTTAAACAATGAGCAGTTCTTC
TRBV12-3/TRBV12-4,NA,many,TRBJ2-5,CASSANQETQYF,TGTGCCAGCTCCGCAAACCAAGAGACCCAGTACTTC
TRBV27,NA,few,TRBJ2-1,CASSFLGGSGNYNEQFF,TGTGCCAGCAGTTTCCTTGGGGGTAGCGGAAATTACAATGAGCAGTTCTTC
TRBV6-2/TRBV6-3,NA,NA,TRBJ2-1,CASSYIENNEQFF,TGTGCCAGCAGTTACATTGAGAACAATGAGCAGTTCTTC
TRBV19,NA,many,TRBJ2-7,CASRPTGMIGEQYF,TGTGCCAGTAGACCAACAGGGATGATCGGCGAGCAGTACTTC
TRBV5-1,TRBD2,many,TRBJ2-1,CASSLGTSGGSSYNEQFF,TGCGCCAGCAGCTTGGGGACTAGCGGGGGCAGCTCCTACAATGAGCAGTTCTTC
TRBV13,TRBD2,many,TRBJ2-5,CASSSRPLAAPRETQYF,TGTGCCAGCAGCTCCCGACCTCTAGCGGCCCCGAGGGAGACCCAGTACTTC
TRBV20-1,TRBD2,NA,TRBJ2-4,CSAKREGRDIQYF,TGCAGTGCTAAACGGGAGGGCCGGGACATTCAGTACTTC
TRBV18,NA,few,TRBJ2-1,CASSPRQGDEQFF,TGTGCCAGCTCACCACGCCAGGGCGATGAGCAGTTCTTC
TRBV2,NA,few,TRBJ2-4,CASREDIQYF,TGTGCCAGCAGGGAGGACATTCAGTACTTC
TRBV20-1,NA,many,TRBJ2-7,CSASGHEYEQYF,TGCAGTGCTAGCGGACATGAATACGAGCAGTACTTC
TRBV7-8,NA,NA,TRBJ1-5,CASSLAGGGNQPQHF,TGTGCCAGCAGCTTAGCCGGGGGTGGCAATCAGCCCCAGCATTTT
TRBV20-1,TRBD2,NA,TRBJ2-4,CSARDQRSSGRADIQYF,TGCAGTGCTAGAGATCAAAGGTCTAGCGGGAGGGCCGACATTCAGTACTTC
TRBV14,NA,many,TRBJ2-3,CASSQAGADTQYF,TGTGCCAGCAGCCAGGCCGGCGCAGATACGCAGTATTTT
TRBV20-1,TRBD2,many,TRBJ2-4,CSARLAGAKNIQYF,TGCAGTGCCAGACTAGCGGGAGCCAAAAACATTCAGTACTTC
TRBV12-3/TRBV12-4,NA,many,TRBJ1-6,CASSLGQGDSPLHF,TGTGCCAGCAGTTTAGGGCAGGGAGACTCACCCCTCCACTTT
TRBV14,NA,NA,TRBJ1-1,CASSQVITNTEAFF,TGTGCCAGCAGCCAAGTAATCACTAACACTGAAGCTTTCTTT
TRBV7-3,TRBD2,few,TRBJ2-2,CASSLQASGTGELFF,TGTGCCAGCAGCTTACAGGCTAGCGGGACCGGGGAGCTGTTTTTT
TRBV29-1,NA,few,TRBJ1-1,CSVTTGIGTEAFF,TGCAGCGTTACGACAGGAATAGGCACTGAAGCTTTCTTT
TRBV10-3,TRBD2,NA,TRBJ2-3,CAISSGRREYTDTQYF,TGTGCCATCAGTAGCGGGAGGCGAGAATACACAGATACGCAGTATTTT
TRBV12-3/TRBV12-4,NA,NA,TRBJ1-1,CASSLARNTEAFF,TGTGCCAGCAGTTTAGCAAGGAACACTGAAGCTTTCTTT
TRBV12-3/TRBV12-4,NA,NA,TRBJ2-5,CASRKRETQYF,TGTGCCAGCAGGAAAAGAGAGACCCAGTACTTC
TRBV5-1,TRBD1,many,TRBJ1-2,CASSNGQAYGYTF,TGCGCCAGCAGCAATGGACAGGCCTATGGCTACACCTTC
TRBV6-1,TRBD2,NA,TRBJ2-7,CASSEGGTSGYEQYF,TGTGCCAGCAGTGAAGGGGGGACTAGCGGCTACGAGCAGTACTTC
TRBV28,NA,many,TRBJ1-1,CASSYKGLIAEAFF,TGTGCCAGCAGTTATAAGGGGTTGATAGCTGAAGCTTTCTTT
TRBV20-1,TRBD2,many,TRBJ2-7,CSARASGREGEQYF,TGCAGTGCTAGAGCTAGCGGGAGAGAGGGCGAGCAGTACTTC
TRBV7-8,TRBD1,NA,TRBJ2-3,CASSFRTGFADTQYF,TGTGCCAGCAGCTTCCGGACAGGGTTCGCAGATACGCAGTATTTT
TRBV20-1,TRBD1,NA,TRBJ2-7,CSAGAGQGIYEQYF,TGCAGTGCCGGAGCGGGACAGGGTATCTACGAGCAGTACTTC